What follows is one T cell receptor beta chain and its context. What antigen it recognizes has not been identified. No base-level quality is on record; no much larger clone is a single base apart. The entry originates in a study of cytomegalovirus exposure and HLA in healthy donors (dated by TCRdb to 2017 to 2019). Concerning the study at large: A later analysis indicated that the 95 to 150 validation repertoires were generated on the platform also employed for the roughly 650 repertoires of the first cohort. The aim of the study was to test whether cataloging public T cell receptors could identify signatures of past pathogen exposure. Besides the first cohort of roughly 660 subjects, a separate validation cohort made up of 120 different subjects was used. To predict cytomegalovirus infection status, the study brought together high-throughput TCR immunosequencing, statistical association of individual TCRs with disease status, and machine learning.

Study-wide findings and limitations: A later analysis lacked HLA typing for the validation cohort, so it scored co-occurrence in that cohort across all 120 or so repertoires. Cytomegalovirus status was reported to be diagnosed by the classifier with high specificity and sensitivity in both the original and validation cohorts. According to the authors, the approach could potentially be generalized to other disease states and immunological phenotypes. In the study, 150 to 200 TCR beta chains were listed as associated with cytomegalovirus. A later analysis found that TCRs clustered in the first cohort also tended to co-occur in the 130 or so validation repertoires, with just under 95% of cluster scores above 0. Across donors, most TCR sequences were observed very rarely, whereas some public TCRs were present in many individuals. A few of the identified cytomegalovirus-associated TCR beta chains were confirmed in vitro to be specific for cytomegalovirus antigens.

Spanning cysteine to phenylalanine, the CDR3 consists of 14 amino acids. Only the CDR3 DNA is retained, 42 bases long and in frame from the first base. V was cut back by 0 bases and J by 1 base, leaving a gap of 7 bases between them. CDR1 and CDR2 (SGHRS, YFSETQ) derive from the germline V gene. Library construction relied on the immunoSEQ multiplex PCR assay. Under the source paper's analysis protocol: A statistical classification framework was built for diagnosing cytomegalovirus status from the catalog of TCR beta chain sequences. In its TCRdb copy, this immuneACCESS table keeps in-frame sequences only and misses some clones. Where compared with another copy, unresolved V genes explain less than half of these, and the others have no known cause. For V, J and clone size, that table is used; D and trimming come from the DNA. Recorded for this sample are about 170,000 clones; about 87% of them occurred a single time. Of the sample, about 1.5% is held by the ten largest clones.

Donors formed part of the validation cohort, which comprised 120 subjects and was distinct from the first cohort of 670 or so subjects. This sequence originates from a woman in her 30s in good health and CMV-seronegative. Recombination linked TRBV5-1 to TRBJ2-5; the D gene is unclear. The source material was PBMCs. The CDR3 region reads CASSLALFQETQYF. Read as DNA, the sequence is TGCGCCAGCAGCTTGGCTCTCTTCCAAGAGACCCAGTACTTC.